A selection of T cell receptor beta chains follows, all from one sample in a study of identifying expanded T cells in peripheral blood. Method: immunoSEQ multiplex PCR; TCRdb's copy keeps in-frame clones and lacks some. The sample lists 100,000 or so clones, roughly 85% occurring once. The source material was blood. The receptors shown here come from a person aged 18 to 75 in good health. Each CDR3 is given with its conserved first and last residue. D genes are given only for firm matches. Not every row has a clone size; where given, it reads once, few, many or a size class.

CDR3 DNA: TGTGCCAGCTCACCGACGCAGGGTAGGGAGACCCAGTACTTC
CDR3 protein: CASSPTQGRETQYF
V gene: TRBV18
D gene: .
J gene: TRBJ2-5
CDR3 length: 14
clone size: .

CDR3 DNA: TGTGCCAGCAGTTCAACAGGGGGAGGGCAGTTCTTC
CDR3 protein: CASSSTGGGQFF
V gene: TRBV2
D gene: TRBD1
J gene: TRBJ2-1
CDR3 length: 12
clone size: .

CDR3 DNA: TGTGCCAGCTCACCTCGTGGGGGGATAGGAGAGACCCAGTACTTC
CDR3 protein: CASSPRGGIGETQYF
V gene: TRBV18
D gene: .
J gene: TRBJ2-5
CDR3 length: 15
clone size: .

CDR3 DNA: TGTGCCAGCAGGGAGAACAATGAGCAGTTCTTC
CDR3 protein: CASRENNEQFF
V gene: TRBV6-6
D gene: .
J gene: TRBJ2-1
CDR3 length: 11
clone size: .

CDR3 DNA: TGTGCCATCCGCCCTCGTGGGAGGAACACTGAAGCTTTCTTT
CDR3 protein: CAIRPRGRNTEAFF
V gene: TRBV28
D gene: .
J gene: TRBJ1-1
CDR3 length: 14
clone size: once

CDR3 DNA: TGTGCCAGTAGTATTCAACAGGGGAAAAATGAGCAGTTCTTC
CDR3 protein: CASSIQQGKNEQFF
V gene: TRBV19
D gene: TRBD1
J gene: TRBJ2-1
CDR3 length: 14
clone size: once

CDR3 DNA: TGTGCCAGCAGTGCCACGAACCTTATCACTGAAGCTTTCTTT
CDR3 protein: CASSATNLITEAFF
V gene: TRBV6-1
D gene: .
J gene: TRBJ1-1
CDR3 length: 14
clone size: few

CDR3 DNA: TGTGCCAGCAGTGATCGACCTAGTGATGGCTACACCTTC
CDR3 protein: CASSDRPSDGYTF
V gene: TRBV27
D gene: .
J gene: TRBJ1-2
CDR3 length: 13
clone size: few

CDR3 DNA: TGTGCCAGCAGCGATCCCAAATTTGGGGGGGCTCAGCAAGAGACCCAGTACTTC
CDR3 protein: CASSDPKFGGAQQETQYF
V gene: TRBV9
D gene: .
J gene: TRBJ2-5
CDR3 length: 18
clone size: .

CDR3 DNA: TGTGCCAGCAGTTTAGTCGGGAGCACAGATACGCAGTATTTT
CDR3 protein: CASSLVGSTDTQYF
V gene: TRBV27
D gene: .
J gene: TRBJ2-3
CDR3 length: 14
clone size: .

CDR3 DNA: TGTGCCAGCAGCTTCGTATTTAGTGATACGCAGTATTTT
CDR3 protein: CASSFVFSDTQYF
V gene: TRBV7-2
D gene: .
J gene: TRBJ2-3
CDR3 length: 13
clone size: .

CDR3 DNA: TGTGCCAGCTCACCACCGGGGGATCGGCAAGAGACCCAGTACTTC
CDR3 protein: CASSPPGDRQETQYF
V gene: TRBV18
D gene: .
J gene: TRBJ2-5
CDR3 length: 15
clone size: .

CDR3 DNA: TGTGCCAGCCAAGAAATACCCCTCCGGATGGAGCCCCAGCATTTT
CDR3 protein: CASQEIPLRMEPQHF
V gene: TRBV28
D gene: .
J gene: TRBJ1-5
CDR3 length: 15
clone size: .

CDR3 DNA: TGTGCCAGCCATACAGGGATATCTAGCACAGATACGCAGTATTTT
CDR3 protein: CASHTGISSTDTQYF
V gene: TRBV9
D gene: .
J gene: TRBJ2-3
CDR3 length: 15
clone size: .

CDR3 DNA: TGTGCCACCAGCAGGGACAGGGGGCCTTACGAGCAGTACTTC
CDR3 protein: CATSRDRGPYEQYF
V gene: TRBV15
D gene: TRBD1
J gene: TRBJ2-7
CDR3 length: 14
clone size: once

CDR3 DNA: TGTGCCAGCAGCTTGGTGAGCAGGGGCCTCTATGGCTACACCTTC
CDR3 protein: CASSLVSRGLYGYTF
V gene: TRBV5-5
D gene: .
J gene: TRBJ1-2
CDR3 length: 15
clone size: .

CDR3 DNA: TGTGCCAGCAGTGAATTGGCGGGACAGGGATATTCACCCCTCCACTTT
CDR3 protein: CASSELAGQGYSPLHF
V gene: TRBV2
D gene: TRBD1
J gene: TRBJ1-6
CDR3 length: 16
clone size: .

CDR3 DNA: TGTGCCAGCACCAGAGAAGCGGAGGTCCCCTACGAGCAGTACTTC
CDR3 protein: CASTREAEVPYEQYF
V gene: TRBV6-1
D gene: .
J gene: TRBJ2-7
CDR3 length: 15
clone size: few

CDR3 DNA: TGCGCCAGCGGGGCCGATGGACCTTTAGCTAACTATGGCTACACCTTC
CDR3 protein: CASGADGPLANYGYTF
V gene: TRBV5-1
D gene: .
J gene: TRBJ1-2
CDR3 length: 16
clone size: once

CDR3 DNA: TGTGCCTGGAGTGGGGCCCACAGGGGCGAAAAACTGTTTTTT
CDR3 protein: CAWSGAHRGEKLFF
V gene: TRBV30
D gene: TRBD1
J gene: TRBJ1-4
CDR3 length: 14
clone size: once

CDR3 DNA: TGTGCCAGCGCCTCAGGGGCGGCGGGGACCGGGGAGCTGTTTTTT
CDR3 protein: CASASGAAGTGELFF
V gene: TRBV28
D gene: .
J gene: TRBJ2-2
CDR3 length: 15
clone size: .

CDR3 DNA: TGCGCCAGCAGCCAGGTCACAGGCTCAGGGGCCAACGTCCTGACTTTC
CDR3 protein: CASSQVTGSGANVLTF
V gene: TRBV4-1
D gene: .
J gene: TRBJ2-6
CDR3 length: 16
clone size: .

CDR3 DNA: TGTGCCAGCAGCCCTCGACAGGGATGGCAGACTAATGAAAAACTGTTTTTT
CDR3 protein: CASSPRQGWQTNEKLFF
V gene: TRBV7-9
D gene: TRBD1
J gene: TRBJ1-4
CDR3 length: 17
clone size: .

CDR3 DNA: TGTGCCAGCAGTTACTCGACAGTAGGCTATGGCTACACCTTC
CDR3 protein: CASSYSTVGYGYTF
V gene: TRBV6-6
D gene: .
J gene: TRBJ1-2
CDR3 length: 14
clone size: .

CDR3 DNA: TGTGCCACCGGTGGGGGTTGGCGCGGCACTGAAGCTTTCTTT
CDR3 protein: CATGGGWRGTEAFF
V gene: TRBV19
D gene: .
J gene: TRBJ1-1
CDR3 length: 14
clone size: .

CDR3 DNA: TGTGCCAGCAGCCGGGACAGCTACAATGAGCAGTTCTTC
CDR3 protein: CASSRDSYNEQFF
V gene: TRBV7-9
D gene: TRBD1
J gene: TRBJ2-1
CDR3 length: 13
clone size: once

CDR3 DNA: TGCGCCAGCAGCCAAGACAGCTCTCCTCTCTACGAGCAGTACTTC
CDR3 protein: CASSQDSSPLYEQYF
V gene: TRBV5-1
D gene: .
J gene: TRBJ2-7
CDR3 length: 15
clone size: .

CDR3 DNA: TGTGCCATCAGTGAGTCGGTCCTCAATGAGCAGTTCTTC
CDR3 protein: CAISESVLNEQFF
V gene: TRBV10-3
D gene: .
J gene: TRBJ2-1
CDR3 length: 13
clone size: few

CDR3 DNA: TGTGCCAGTAGTACGGGCAGGGGAGGTACCGGGGAGCTGTTTTTT
CDR3 protein: CASSTGRGGTGELFF
V gene: TRBV19
D gene: .
J gene: TRBJ2-2
CDR3 length: 15
clone size: .

CDR3 DNA: TGTGCCAGCGGAACAGACAGGAACTACAATCAGCCCCAGCATTTT
CDR3 protein: CASGTDRNYNQPQHF
V gene: TRBV6-1
D gene: .
J gene: TRBJ1-5
CDR3 length: 15
clone size: .

CDR3 DNA: TGTGCCAGCAGCTTAGGGACTGAACTGTTTTTT
CDR3 protein: CASSLGTELFF
V gene: TRBV11-2
D gene: .
J gene: TRBJ1-4
CDR3 length: 11
clone size: .

CDR3 DNA: TGTGCCAGCAGGTCGACGAACAGCCCCAGACCTAACTATGGCTACACCTTC
CDR3 protein: CASRSTNSPRPNYGYTF
V gene: TRBV2
D gene: .
J gene: TRBJ1-2
CDR3 length: 17
clone size: .

CDR3 DNA: TGTGCCAGCAGCTTAACCCCTGGTACCGGGATTGAGCAGTTCTTC
CDR3 protein: CASSLTPGTGIEQFF
V gene: TRBV7-2
D gene: .
J gene: TRBJ2-1
CDR3 length: 15
clone size: .

CDR3 DNA: TGTGCTAGTGGTCTCGATTCTGGGGCCAACGTCCTGACTTTC
CDR3 protein: CASGLDSGANVLTF
V gene: TRBV12-5
D gene: .
J gene: TRBJ2-6
CDR3 length: 14
clone size: .

CDR3 DNA: TGCAGCGTTCAACCGGATGTATATTCACCCCTCCACTTT
CDR3 protein: CSVQPDVYSPLHF
V gene: TRBV29-1
D gene: .
J gene: TRBJ1-6
CDR3 length: 13
clone size: few

CDR3 DNA: TGTGCCAGCTTACGATGGACTGAAGCTTTCTTT
CDR3 protein: CASLRWTEAFF
V gene: TRBV6-6
D gene: .
J gene: TRBJ1-1
CDR3 length: 11
clone size: few

CDR3 DNA: TGTGCCAGCAGCCCTCCCGGGGGGGCAGCCTACAATGAGCAGTTCTTC
CDR3 protein: CASSPPGGAAYNEQFF
V gene: TRBV7-2
D gene: TRBD2
J gene: TRBJ2-1
CDR3 length: 16
clone size: .

CDR3 DNA: TGTGCCAGCAGCGGAGGGAGTGGGGGGGAGACCCAGTACTTC
CDR3 protein: CASSGGSGGETQYF
V gene: TRBV11-2
D gene: .
J gene: TRBJ2-5
CDR3 length: 14
clone size: once

CDR3 DNA: TGTGCCAGTAGTATCATCGTCTACGACACTGAAGCTTTCTTT
CDR3 protein: CASSIIVYDTEAFF
V gene: TRBV19
D gene: .
J gene: TRBJ1-1
CDR3 length: 14
clone size: .

CDR3 DNA: TGTGCCAGCAGCTTGTGGGCAGACACCATATATTTT
CDR3 protein: CASSLWADTIYF
V gene: TRBV11-3
D gene: .
J gene: TRBJ1-3
CDR3 length: 12
clone size: few

CDR3 DNA: TGTGCCAGCAGCTTCGGGACGACAGGGACCTCGACAGATACGCAGTATTTT
CDR3 protein: CASSFGTTGTSTDTQYF
V gene: TRBV5-5
D gene: TRBD1
J gene: TRBJ2-3
CDR3 length: 17
clone size: .

CDR3 DNA: TGTGCCAGCATCCTCCGCGGGTCGCGTGCAGGCAATCAGCCCCAGCATTTT
CDR3 protein: CASILRGSRAGNQPQHF
V gene: TRBV11-2
D gene: .
J gene: TRBJ1-5
CDR3 length: 17
clone size: .

CDR3 DNA: TGTGCCAGCAGTTTTGAGTTCGCTTATGAGCAGTTCTTC
CDR3 protein: CASSFEFAYEQFF
V gene: TRBV28
D gene: .
J gene: TRBJ2-1
CDR3 length: 13
clone size: .

CDR3 DNA: TGTGCCAGCAGTGAGGGGGGGGTGAACACTGAAGCTTTCTTT
CDR3 protein: CASSEGGVNTEAFF
V gene: TRBV6-1
D gene: .
J gene: TRBJ1-1
CDR3 length: 14
clone size: .

CDR3 DNA: TGCGCCAGCAGCCGTAAAACAGGGGGCGGCACTGAAGCTTTCTTT
CDR3 protein: CASSRKTGGGTEAFF
V gene: TRBV4-3
D gene: TRBD1
J gene: TRBJ1-1
CDR3 length: 15
clone size: .